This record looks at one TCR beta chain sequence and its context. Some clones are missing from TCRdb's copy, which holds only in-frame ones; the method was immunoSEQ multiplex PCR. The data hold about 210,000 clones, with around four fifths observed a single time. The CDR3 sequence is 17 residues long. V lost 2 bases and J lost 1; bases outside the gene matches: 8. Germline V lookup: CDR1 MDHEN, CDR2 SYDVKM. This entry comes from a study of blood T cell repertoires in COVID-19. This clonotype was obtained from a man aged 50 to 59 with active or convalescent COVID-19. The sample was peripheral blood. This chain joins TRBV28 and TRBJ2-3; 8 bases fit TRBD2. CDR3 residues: CASSLAGGPGGTDTQYF. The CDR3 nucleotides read TGTGCCAGCAGTTTAGCGGGGGGCCCCGGGGGCACAGATACGCAGTATTTT.